Here is one TCR beta chain with its context. As yet, its antigen is unknown. Within the sample, other DNA sequences also encode this same CDR3. The record originates from a study of shared clonotypes between healthy human individuals. Looking at the study overall: CD4 naive and memory got three plates each, CD8 naive two, CD8 memory one. Points from the study as a whole: Larger estimated richness was generally seen in naive subsets than in memory subsets.

This table comes from immunoSEQ multiplex PCR, and its TCRdb copy is limited to in-frame clones, with some not included. Of a few hundred thousand clones detected, over 60% appear once; the ten largest clones hold roughly 10%. Germline V CDR1 and CDR2: SQVTM, ANQGSEA. The ends lost 6 bases at V and 0 bases at J; junction bases unmatched: 8. The CDR3 spans 15 residues. The TCR comes from a man aged 25 to 45 in good health. Sequencing was performed on memory CD4+ T cells sorted from blood. Subset indicated: CD45RA-negative fraction. This sequence joins TRBV29-1 and TRBJ1-1, with 9 nucleotides matching TRBD1. CDR3 coding DNA: TGCAGCGTAGCTCCGGGACAGGGAATGAACACTGAAGCTTTCTTT. This gives the protein CSVAPGQGMNTEAFF.